Presented here are 2 T cell receptor beta chains from one specimen sequenced in a study of T-cell memory formation after mild COVID-19. TCRdb used MiXCR to reprocess the 5' RACE reads, holding one entry per CDR3 protein. The data contain 400,000 to 450,000 distinct CDR3 sequences, about 20% of them seen just once; the ten biggest clones take up roughly 21%. Sequencing input: PBMCs or a T cell subset sorted from them (not recorded which). Every receptor here comes from a young man who had mild COVID-19 (a few samples of this study predate the infection). Cell type and time point are not known.

This clonotype was picked up a small number of times. The rearrangement uses TRBV12-3 or TRBV12-4 and TRBJ2-7; tentative D call: TRBD2 (5 bases). The V end lost 8 bases, the J end lost 6 bases, and 17 bases lay between the germline ends. The CDR3 is 13 residues long. CDR3 residues: CASAFLATSEQYF. CDR3 DNA sequence: TGTGCCAGCGCTTTCTTGGCCACTAGCGAGCAGTACTTC.

This clonotype was counted at least ten times. The chain is built from TRBV4-3 and TRBJ1-6; no clear D gene. The CDR3 spans 16 residues. Trimming removed 1 base from V and 6 bases from J, with 13 bases in between. Germline V gene lookup returns CDR1 LGHNA and CDR2 YSLEER. The CDR3 protein is CASSQGNGAINSPLHF. CDR3 nucleotide sequence: TGCGCCAGCAGCCAAGGAAACGGCGCGATTAATTCACCCCTCCACTTT.